The clone carrying this T cell receptor beta chain showed up just a few times. TCRdb's copy holds only in-frame clones and misses some; the assay was immunoSEQ multiplex PCR. The table shows approximately 150,000 clones, with around 90% occurring only once. These data originate in a study of T cell responses to AZD1222 COVID-19 vaccine. Trimming cost V 6 bases and J 3 bases; bases outside gene matches: 10. Germline lookup yields CDR1 SQVTM and CDR2 ANQGSEA. CDR3 length: 14 residues. Specimen: peripheral blood, collected 28 days after the second AZD1222 dose. The genes are TRBV29-1 and TRBJ1-2; 7 nucleotides align to TRBD1. The source of this sequence is an adult who received the AZD1222 COVID-19 vaccine. The CDR3 DNA reads TGCAGCGTGAACGCCCGGGACAGCTACTATGGCTACACCTTC. It is translated as CSVNARDSYYGYTF.